Listed here are 10 T cell receptor beta chains from one sample, sequenced in a study of T cells after yellow fever vaccination. Using its own MiXCR run on the 5' RACE reads, TCRdb lists one record per CDR3 protein. The table has over 300,000 distinct CDR3 sequences, around 7% seen once; the top ten hold roughly a sixth. The sample was PBMCs, taken about 41 days after the first yellow fever vaccination. The receptors stem from a man younger than 35 who received the YFV17D yellow fever vaccine.

The rearrangement uses TRBV7-2 and TRBJ1-2; no reliable D call. CDR1 and CDR2 (germline): SGHTA, FQGNSA. Trimming cost V 2 bases and J 0 bases, with 10 bases left between them. The CDR3 is made up of 15 amino acids. The CDR3: CASSLTDAANYGYTF. The DNA of the CDR3 is TGTGCCAGCAGCTTAACGGACGCAGCTAACTATGGCTACACCTTC.

This clonotype was counted between two and nine times. The chain is built from TRBV19 and TRBJ2-1; no clear D. The CDR3 consists of 14 residues. Germline loops: CDR1 LNHDA, CDR2 SQIVND (reference sequence). The V and J ends lost 3 bases and 0 bases respectively, with 6 bases between them. For the CDR3, the DNA is TGTGCCAGTAGTATTATACACTCCTACAATGAGCAGTTCTTC. Translating gives CASSIIHSYNEQFF.

This clonotype has more than one count but fewer than ten. This chain uses TRBV4-1 with TRBJ2-3, with 7 bases matching TRBD1. Trimming removed 0 bases from V and 5 bases from J; junction bases left unmatched: 11. Germline CDR1 is MGHRA and CDR2 is YSYEKL. There are 17 residues in the CDR3. The CDR3 coding sequence is TGCGCCAGCAGCCAAGATCAGATGCAGGGGGATTTAGATACGCAGTATTTT. Protein product: CASSQDQMQGDLDTQYF.

The chain links TRBV3-1 to TRBJ2-4; D is unclear. The CDR3 covers 16 residues. V dropped 1 base and J dropped 0 bases, with 10 bases sitting between them. Per the germline V gene, CDR1 is LGHDT and CDR2 is YNNKEL (reference sequence). The CDR3 region is CASSQAGSVAKNIQYF. The DNA of the CDR3 is TGTGCCAGCAGCCAAGCCGGAAGCGTAGCCAAAAACATTCAGTACTTC. Full variable domain (missing parts from reference TRBV3-1 and TRBJ2-4): DTAVSQTPKYLVTQMGNDKSIKCEQNLGHDTMYWYKQDSKKFLKIMFSYNNKELIINETVPNRFSPKSPDKAHLNLHINSLELGDSAVYFCASSQAGSVAKNIQYFGAGTRLSVL.

The gene calls are TRBV20-1 and TRBJ2-5, with D possibly being TRBD2 (5 bases). CDR3 size: 15 residues. The V gene's germline CDR1 is DFQATT and CDR2 SNEGSKA (reference sequence). Trimming removed 6 bases from V and 4 bases from J, with 21 bases in between. The CDR3, as DNA: TGCAGTGCCTCCGGCAGGACTCCATGGGGAGAGACCCAGTACTTC. Residues: CSASGRTPWGETQYF.

This clonotype was seen more than once but under ten times. The chain recombines TRBV6-1 with TRBJ2-1; a weak D match, TRBD1 (5 bases). Trimming cost V 6 bases and J 6 bases, with 18 bases left between them. The CDR3 covers 15 residues. The germline gives CDR1 MNHNS, CDR2 SASEGT. CDR3 bases: TGTGCCAGCAGCCCCGGCAGGGTGAAGGGCAATGAGCAGTTCTTC. Translated, it gives CASSPGRVKGNEQFF.

The sample holds a few counts of this clonotype. The V call is TRBV7-2, the J call TRBJ1-2, with 7 bases fitting TRBD1. CDR3 length: 15 residues. Germline V gene data show CDR1 as SGHTA and CDR2 as FQGNSA. After removal of 5 bases from V and 0 bases from J, the junction contained 6 bases not matched to a gene. The DNA for the CDR3 is TGTGCCAGCAGCCCCCAGGGGGGGACTAACTATGGCTACACCTTC. Protein sequence: CASSPQGGTNYGYTF.

This clonotype was found a few times. The chain is built from TRBV6-2 or TRBV6-3 and TRBJ2-3; TRBD1 matches at 7 bases. CDR1 and CDR2 from the germline V gene are MNHEY and SVGEGT. J lost 10 bases, V lost 6 bases, and 7 bases had no gene match. This CDR3 has 12 amino acids. CDR3 DNA sequence: TGTGCCAGCAGGGAGCCGGGACAGCCGCAGTATTTT. Its protein product is CASREPGQPQYF.

V and J are TRBV4-3 and TRBJ2-6; a weak D match, TRBD1 (5 bases). V lost 6 bases and J lost 4, with 10 bases in between. Germline CDR1 is LGHNA and CDR2 is YSLEER. CDR3 length: 14 residues. The CDR3 spells CASSPRAGANVLTF. The CDR3 bases are TGCGCCAGCAGTCCCAGGGCCGGGGCCAACGTCCTGACTTTC.

This clonotype was seen a few times. The chain recombines TRBV7-2 with TRBJ1-1; D is ambiguous. The CDR3 length is 14 residues. V was clipped by 7 bases and J by 5 bases, with 17 bases between them. Germline V gene data show CDR1 as SGHTA and CDR2 as FQGNSA. The CDR3 region has the DNA TGTGCCAGCACACCGAGGGTGGGTTCGACTGAAGCTTTCTTT. It yields the protein CASTPRVGSTEAFF.